These 32 T cell receptor beta chains were sequenced from one sample in a study of tumor-infiltrating lymphocytes in primary liver carcinoma. Total RNA amounting to about 520 ng was the source from which TCR beta cDNA was made with a constant-region primer. Three-round nested multiplex PCR performed with slightly modified ARM-PCR produced the TCR beta libraries. Forward primers for TRBV1-TRBV30 and a C-beta reverse primer served the first two PCR rounds, at approximately 10 cycles each. TCRdb fed the multiplex PCR reads into MiXCR, producing one record per CDR3 protein. Among 250,000 to 400,000 distinct CDR3 sequences, roughly two thirds were seen once, and the ten largest hold roughly 9%. Germline DNA was also extracted, with blood RNA taken from unsorted whole blood. Sequencing was carried out using peripheral blood. The receptor set was obtained from a man in his forties with primary liver carcinoma and hepatitis B virus infection.

Points on this clonotype: With a much larger clone just one base away, this may be a read error. CDR3 amino acids: CASSGYMEPTDTQYF. In DNA form, the CDR3 reads TGTGCCAGCAGTGGATACATGGAACCCACAGATACGCAGTATTTT. This chain connects TRBV6-1 to TRBJ2-3; D gene ambiguous. This CDR3 comprises 15 residues. V dropped 4 bases and J dropped 2 bases, with 13 bases sitting between them. Per the germline V gene, CDR1 is MNHNS and CDR2 is SASEGT.

As concerns this clonotype: This CDR3 is missing its conserved last phenylalanine or tryptophan, likely due to a read error. The rearrangement uses TRBV11-2 and TRBJ2-1; either TRBD1 or TRBD2 may supply D (6 bases each). Germline V gene lookup returns CDR1 SGHAT and CDR2 FQNNGV. The V and J ends lost 0 bases and 7 bases respectively, with 10 bases between them. CDR3 size: 14 residues. The CDR3 region has the DNA TGTGCCAGCAGCTTAGATTGGGGGGCGAATGAGCAGTTCTTA. Protein: CASSLDWGANEQFL.

Concerning this clonotype: A much larger clone lies a single base off, so this may be a read error. V and J are TRBV5-5 and TRBJ2-5; TRBD2 is a possible D gene (5 bases). The germline gives CDR1 SGHKS, CDR2 YYEKEE (reference sequence). V lost 2 bases and J lost 4, with 15 bases in between. The CDR3 is 15 amino acids. The CDR3 reads CASSFGGWALETQYF. CDR3 in DNA: TGTGCCAGCAGCTTCGGCGGGTGGGCCCTAGAGACCCAGTACTTC.

The genes are TRBV28 and TRBJ2-7; 9 nucleotides agree with TRBD2. This CDR3 is built from 13 residues. J gave up 4 bases and V 5 bases, and 3 bases lay outside the gene matches. Germline CDR1 and CDR2: MDHEN and SYDVKM. CDR3 protein: CASSIAGEYEQYF. The DNA for the CDR3 is TGTGCCAGCAGTATAGCGGGAGAGTACGAGCAGTACTTC. The full variable domain, in which reference TRBV28 and TRBJ2-7 provide the parts outside the CDR3, is DVKVTQSSRYLVKRTGEKVFLECVQDMDHENMFWYRQDPGLGLRLIYFSYDVKMKEKGDIPEGYSVSREKKERFSLILESASTNQTSMYLCASSIAGEYEQYFGPGTRLTVT.

CDR3 DNA: TGCGCCAGCAGCAAGGGGACAGTTAACCACGAGCAGTACTTC. Translation gives CASSKGTVNHEQYF. The chain employs TRBV5-1 and TRBJ2-7, with 7 bases identical to TRBD1. The CDR3 loop spans 14 amino acids. The V gene end was trimmed by 4 bases and the J gene end by 5 bases; junction bases not matched to a gene: 9. The germline CDR1 and CDR2 sequences are SGHRS and YFSETQ. Variable domain in full (rest from reference TRBV5-1 and TRBJ2-7): KAGVTQTPRYLIKTRGQQVTLSCSPISGHRSVSWYQQTPGQGLQFLFEYFSETQRNKGNFPGRFSGRQFSNSRSEMNVSTLELGDSALYLCASSKGTVNHEQYFGPGTRLTVT.

This clonotype was counted once. A much bigger clone sits one base away, suggesting this may be a read error. The V and J genes are TRBV4-1 and TRBJ2-7; TRBD2 aligns across 9 bases. The CDR3 loop spans 16 amino acids. Germline values: CDR1 MGHRA, CDR2 YSYEKL. This CDR3 is CASNQDFGASGTEQYF. The CDR3 DNA is TGCGCCAGCAACCAAGATTTTGGGGCTAGCGGGACTGAGCAGTACTTC.

The rearrangement joins TRBV11-2 to TRBJ2-1, with no clear D. V lost 4 bases, J lost 0 bases, and 10 bases lay in between. The CDR3 has 15 amino acids. Germline V gene lookup returns CDR1 SGHAT and CDR2 FQNNGV. CDR3 sequence: CASSSEWGSYNEQFF. The DNA of the CDR3 is TGTGCCAGCAGCTCAGAGTGGGGCTCCTACAATGAGCAGTTCTTC. Filled out from reference TRBV11-2 and TRBJ2-1, the complete variable domain reads EAGVAQSPRYKIIEKRQSVAFWCNPISGHATLYWYQQILGQGPKLLIQFQNNGVVDDSQLPKDRFSAERLKGVDSTLKIQPAKLEDSAVYLCASSSEWGSYNEQFFGPGTRLTVL.

As concerns this clonotype: This clone may be a read error of a much larger clone one base away. The CDR3 is CATSDDLGLEQFF. The DNA for the CDR3 is TGTGCCACCAGTGATGACCTGGGCCTTGAGCAGTTCTTC. This chain links TRBV24-1 with TRBJ2-1, with D unclear. Germline V gene data show CDR1 as KGHDR and CDR2 as SFDVKD. V lost 3 bases and J lost 9, with 11 bases in between. This CDR3 is built from 13 residues.

This clonotype was observed at least ten times. The V call is TRBV6-2 or TRBV6-3, the J call TRBJ2-1; 9 nucleotides line up with TRBD2. The length of the CDR3 is 17 residues. Germline loops: CDR1 MNHEY, CDR2 SVGEGT. The V gene end was trimmed by 6 bases and the J gene end by 4 bases; junction bases not matched to a gene: 13. This chain's CDR3 is CASRRPPTSGLYNEQFF. In DNA form, the CDR3 reads TGTGCCAGCAGACGCCCCCCCACTAGCGGGTTGTACAATGAGCAGTTCTTC.

Of note for this clonotype: This sequence may be a read error, since a much larger clone differs from it by one base. The rearrangement uses TRBV5-4 and TRBJ1-2; D ambiguous. V dropped 2 bases and J dropped 3 bases, with 11 bases sitting between them. This CDR3 region has 14 residues. In germline, CDR1 is SGHNT, CDR2 YYREEE (reference sequence). The CDR3 DNA follows: TGTGCCAGCAGCTTTCGGGCGTGCGACTATGGCTACACCTTC. It translates to CASSFRACDYGYTF.

The sample holds a few counts of this clonotype. A read error may produce the germline difference seen at one junction end. The chain is built from TRBV4-2 and TRBJ2-1, with D perhaps matching TRBD1 (5 bases). Germline-derived CDR1 and CDR2 are LGHNA and YNFKEQ. CDR3 size: 14 residues. This CDR3 is CARSQANADNVQFF. For the CDR3, the DNA is TGTGCCCGCAGCCAAGCCAACGCGGACAATGTGCAGTTCTTC.

A note on this clonotype: A junction end diverges from the germline sequence, so it may reflect a read error. The chain carries TRBV28 and TRBJ1-2, with a possible D match to TRBD1 (5 bases). The CDR3 totals 14 residues. Germline CDR1 reads MDHEN; CDR2 reads SYDVKM. CDR3 region: CVSSSPRVRGGYTF. The DNA of the CDR3 is TGTGTCAGCAGTTCCCCTCGTGTACGGGGCGGCTACACCTTC.

Notes on this clonotype: A much larger clone lies one base from this, so it may be a read error. The J gene is TRBJ2-2, the V gene TRBV28; tentative D call: TRBD1 (7 bases). CDR1 and CDR2 (germline): MDHEN, SYDVKM. Between the trimmed V and J ends, which lost 5 bases and 9 bases, there was a span of 19 bases. This CDR3 is 15 amino acids long. The CDR3 region has the DNA TGTGCCAGCAGTCCAGGGGGGCAGGGAACCAGGGAGCTGTTTTTT. Translation gives CASSPGGQGTRELFF.

Concerning this clonotype: A read error may explain this, as a much larger clone is one base away. This chain links TRBV4-2 with TRBJ1-2, with D perhaps matching TRBD1 (5 bases). Germline assignment: CDR1 LGHNA and CDR2 YNFKEQ. The CDR3 has 17 amino acids. The CDR3 protein is CASSQDLDRGDAYGYIF. The CDR3 nucleotides are TGTGCCAGCAGCCAAGATCTTGATCGGGGGGATGCCTATGGCTACATCTTC.

The CDR3: CASSHSSYEQCV. In DNA, the CDR3 is TGTGCCAGCAGCCACTCGTCCTACGAGCAGTGCGTC. The V call is TRBV11-2, the J call TRBJ2-7; D gene unclear. This CDR3 is 12 amino acids long. CDR1 is SGHAT, CDR2 FQNNGV, per germline.

Comments on this clonotype: Its ends do not fully match the called genes, so a read error is possible. The J gene is TRBJ2-3, the V gene TRBV10-3; weak D call: TRBD1 (6 bases). This CDR3 spans 17 amino acids. The germline CDR1 and CDR2 sequences are ENHRY and SYGVKD. CDR3 region: CAISESRQGPSTYTQYF. DNA of the CDR3: TGTGCCATCAGTGAGTCGAGGCAGGGGCCGAGCACATATACGCAGTATTTT.

As to this clonotype: Just one base apart from a much larger clone, this may be a read error. The rearrangement uses TRBV6-5 and TRBJ2-1; D might be TRBD1 or TRBD2, each matching 6 bases. CDR3 length: 15 residues. Germline assignment: CDR1 MNHEY and CDR2 SVGAGI. Between the trimmed V and J ends, which lost 7 bases and 4 bases, there was a span of 17 bases. Written as DNA, the CDR3 is TGTGCCAGCAATGTGCGGGACAATCCATACAATGAGCAGTTCTTC. Translated: CASNVRDNPYNEQFF.

Comments on this clonotype: Sequence at one end of the junction differs from germline and may be a read error. This chain joins TRBV11-1 and TRBJ2-5; tentatively, D is TRBD1 (6 bases). Germline V gene lookup returns CDR1 SGHAT and CDR2 FQDESV (reference sequence). This CDR3 spans 16 amino acids. Here the CDR3 DNA reads TGTGCCATCAGCTTAAGACAGGTCCTGTACCAAGAGGCCCAGTACTTC. As protein: CAISLRQVLYQEAQYF.

There are a few counts of this clonotype. J is TRBJ2-3 and V is TRBV5-8; D call uncertain. The CDR3 length is 12 residues. Germline V CDR1 and CDR2: SGHTS, YDEGEE. V shed 3 bases and J shed 2 bases, with 4 bases lying between them. CDR3 in amino acids: CASSYYTDTQYF. Written as DNA, the CDR3 is TGTGCCAGCAGCTACTACACAGATACGCAGTATTTT. Variable domain in full (rest from reference TRBV5-8 and TRBJ2-3): EAGVTQSPTHLIKTRGQQATLRCSPISGHTSVYWYQQALGLGLQFLLWYDEGEERNRGNFPPRFSGRQFPNYSSELNVNALELEDSALYLCASSYYTDTQYFGPGTRLTVL.

Concerning this clonotype itself: A read error is possible here, since a much larger clone lies one base away. The genes are TRBV29-1 and TRBJ1-2; the D is unclear. The V end lost 7 bases, the J end lost 5 bases, and 17 bases lay between the germline ends. This CDR3 spans 13 amino acids. Germline V gives CDR1 SQVTM, CDR2 ANQGSEA. The CDR3 sequence is CSAENREAYGYTF. The CDR3 DNA follows: TGCAGCGCCGAGAACCGCGAGGCATATGGCTACACCTTC.

This clonotype was observed a few times. This chain uses TRBV6-1 with TRBJ2-5; 10 nucleotides match TRBD2. Germline-derived CDR1 and CDR2 are MNHNS and SASEGT. V lost 6 bases and J lost 5; bases outside the gene matches: 9. The CDR3 has 15 residues. The CDR3 bases are TGTGCCAGCAGCAGAGGGACTAGCGTTGGGGAGACCCAGTACTTC. Translating it yields CASSRGTSVGETQYF.

This clonotype was recorded a few times. This chain connects TRBV14 to TRBJ2-7; TRBD1 might be the D (6 bases). The germline gives CDR1 SGHDN, CDR2 FVKESK. The CDR3 has 14 residues. V was pared by 4 bases and J by 0 bases, with 10 bases between. The CDR3 nucleotides read TGTGCCAGCAGCCTCCGGACAGCCTCCTACGAGCAGTACTTC. Its protein is CASSLRTASYEQYF.

Points on this clonotype: This may stem from a read error, because a much larger clone lies one nucleotide away. The chain combines TRBV10-3 with TRBJ2-1, with 9 bases lining up with TRBD2. This CDR3 comprises 17 residues. The germline CDR1 and CDR2 sequences are ENHRY and SYGVKD. V was pared by 5 bases and J by 7 bases, with 15 bases of the junction left unmatched. The CDR3 spells CAISTARSSGSSNEQFF. For the CDR3, the DNA is TGTGCCATCAGTACGGCCCGTAGTAGCGGGAGCTCGAATGAGCAGTTCTTC.

This clonotype was seen only once. This sequence may be a read error, since a much larger clone differs from it by one base. The CDR3 nucleotides read TGTGCCATCAACACGGGAGTAGACGAGACCCACTACTTC. Protein: CAINTGVDETHYF. The chain is built from TRBV10-3 and TRBJ2-5, with a possible D match to TRBD2 (6 bases). CDR3 size: 13 residues. Germline loops: CDR1 ENHRY, CDR2 SYGVKD.

The rearrangement uses TRBV7-9 and TRBJ1-2, with D possibly being TRBD1 (5 bases). Germline values: CDR1 SEHNR, CDR2 FQNEAQ (reference sequence). CDR3 size: 14 residues. V gave up 7 bases and J gave up 6 bases, with 18 bases separating them. The CDR3 DNA is TGTGCCAGCATGTGGGACGGGGGGTTTCATGGCTACACCTTC. This codes for CASMWDGGFHGYTF.

A word on this clonotype: One base away lies a much larger clone, so this may be a sequencing read error. The V and J genes are TRBV4-3 and TRBJ2-3; a possible D gene is TRBD2 (6 bases). Germline-derived CDR1 and CDR2 are LGHNA and YSLEER. Between the trimmed V and J ends, which lost 4 bases and 7 bases, there was a span of 18 bases. This CDR3 is built from 15 residues. The CDR3 region has the DNA TGCGCCAGCAGCCGGACCCGACACGGGGGACATACGCAGTATTTT. Translated, it gives CASSRTRHGGHTQYF.

As to this clonotype: Germline and junction disagree at one end, which may indicate a read error. The chain recombines TRBV5-1 with TRBJ2-2; D not certain. Germline V gives CDR1 SGHRS, CDR2 YFSETQ. This CDR3 spans 14 amino acids. The CDR3 DNA follows: TGCGCCAGCAGCTTGTTCGGGCCCACCGTGGAGCTGTTTTTT. This codes for CASSLFGPTVELFF. Full variable domain (remainder filled in from reference TRBV5-1 and TRBJ2-2): KAGVTQTPRYLIKTRGQQVTLSCSPISGHRSVSWYQQTPGQGLQFLFEYFSETQRNKGNFPGRFSGRQFSNSRSEMNVSTLELGDSALYLCASSLFGPTVELFFGEGSRLTVL.

Note on this clonotype: A much larger clone differs by one base, so this may be a read error. V is TRBV13 and J is TRBJ2-3; TRBD2 matches 8 bases. CDR3 length equals 14 residues. CDR1 is PRHDT and CDR2 is FYEKMQ in the germline V gene (reference sequence). CDR3 in DNA: TGTGCCTGCAGCCCGGGACTAGTTACAGATACGCAGTATTTT. This codes for CACSPGLVTDTQYF.

This clonotype occurred many times. The CDR3 sequence: CASSLTGTSGADQFF. CDR3 DNA: TGTGCCAGCAGCCTTACCGGGACTAGCGGAGCAGACCAGTTCTTC. The chain carries TRBV11-3 and TRBJ2-1, with 11 bases aligning to TRBD2. Per germline, CDR1 SGHNT and CDR2 YENEEA. Germline trimming cut 5 bases from V and 13 bases from J; bases unmatched to any gene: 13. The CDR3 runs to 15 residues.

The chain joins TRBV7-9 to TRBJ2-6, with a possible D match to TRBD1 (6 bases). Looked up from germline, CDR1 is SEHNR and CDR2 is FQNEAQ (reference sequence). This CDR3 region has 16 residues. V lost 6 bases to trimming and J lost 2 bases, with 14 bases between them. Here the CDR3 reads CASRSYREPGANVLTF. CDR3 sequence (DNA): TGTGCCAGCAGAAGTTACAGGGAACCTGGGGCCAACGTCCTGACTTTC.

The V and J genes are TRBV7-9 and TRBJ1-2, with D maybe TRBD1 (6 bases). Germline assignment: CDR1 SEHNR and CDR2 FQNEAQ (reference sequence). CDR3 length: 14 amino acids. V was cut by 6 bases and J by 12 bases, with 23 bases left in between. The CDR3 region has the DNA TGTGCCAGCAGATGGGAGAGGGGGGTTCATGGTAACACCTTC. Translating gives CASRWERGVHGNTF.

This clonotype has only one observation. The chain uses TRBV27 and TRBJ1-1, with D possibly matching TRBD1 (6 bases). Germline V CDR1 and CDR2: MNHEY, SMNVEV (reference sequence). Between the trimmed V and J ends, which lost 2 bases and 7 bases, there was a span of 11 bases. The CDR3 is 13 amino acids. CDR3 sequence: CASSLRGPYEAFF. For the CDR3, the DNA is TGTGCCAGCAGTTTACGGGGGCCCTATGAAGCTTTCTTT.